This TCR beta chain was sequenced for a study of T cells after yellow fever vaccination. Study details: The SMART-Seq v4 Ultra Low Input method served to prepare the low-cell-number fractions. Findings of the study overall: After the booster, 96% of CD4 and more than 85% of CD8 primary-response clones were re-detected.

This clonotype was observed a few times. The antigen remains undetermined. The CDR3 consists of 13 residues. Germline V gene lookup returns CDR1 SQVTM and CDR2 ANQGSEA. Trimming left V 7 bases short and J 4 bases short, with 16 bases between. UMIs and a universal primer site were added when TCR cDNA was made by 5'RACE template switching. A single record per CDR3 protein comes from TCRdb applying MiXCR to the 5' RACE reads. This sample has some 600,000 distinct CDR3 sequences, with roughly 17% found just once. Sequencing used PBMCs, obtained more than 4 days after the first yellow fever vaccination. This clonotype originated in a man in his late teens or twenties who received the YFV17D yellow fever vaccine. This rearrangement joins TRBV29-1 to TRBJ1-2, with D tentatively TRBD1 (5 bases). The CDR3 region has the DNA TGCAGCGGAGGTCCTCGGGGCCGCTATGGCTACACCTTC. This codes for CSGGPRGRYGYTF.